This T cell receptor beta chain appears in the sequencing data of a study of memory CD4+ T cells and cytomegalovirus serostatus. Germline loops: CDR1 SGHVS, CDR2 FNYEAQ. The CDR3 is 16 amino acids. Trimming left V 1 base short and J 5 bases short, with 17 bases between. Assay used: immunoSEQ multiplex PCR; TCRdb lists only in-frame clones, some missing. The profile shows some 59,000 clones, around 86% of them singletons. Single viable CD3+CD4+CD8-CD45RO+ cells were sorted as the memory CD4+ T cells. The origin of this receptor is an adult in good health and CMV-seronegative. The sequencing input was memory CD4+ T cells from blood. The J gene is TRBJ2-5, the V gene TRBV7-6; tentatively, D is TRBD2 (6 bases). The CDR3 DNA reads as TGTGCCAGCAGCTTAGATGGGGGAGGTCAGGCGGAGACCCAGTACTTC. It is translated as CASSLDGGGQAETQYF.